The 26 T cell receptor beta chains presented below share a single source sample, sequenced in a study of T cell responses to AZD1222 COVID-19 vaccine. Sequenced by immunoSEQ multiplex PCR; TCRdb stores in-frame clones only, minus some. The table includes 130,000 or so clones, around 84% detected once. Sequencing used peripheral blood, obtained on day 0 of AZD1222 vaccination. These receptors all come from an adult in good health.

The chain combines TRBV19 with TRBJ2-5; maybe TRBD1 (5 bases). Trimming left V 3 bases short and J 5 bases short, with 13 bases between. This CDR3 has 14 residues. The V gene's germline CDR1 is LNHDA and CDR2 SQIVND (reference sequence). The CDR3 sequence: CASSIGSRVETQYF. CDR3 coding DNA: TGTGCCAGTAGTATCGGGTCCAGGGTGGAGACCCAGTACTTC.

This clone came up once. The rearrangement uses TRBV12-3 or TRBV12-4 and TRBJ1-2; TRBD1 is a possible D gene (6 bases). V lost 6 bases to trimming and J lost 7 bases, with 12 bases between them. The CDR3 consists of 12 residues. Written as DNA, the CDR3 is TGTGCCAGCAGCTCAGGGGTTCGTGGCTACACCTTC. As protein: CASSSGVRGYTF.

The chain recombines TRBV15 with TRBJ2-3, with 7 positions matching TRBD1. The CDR3 is 15 amino acids. Germline V lookup: CDR1 LNHNV, CDR2 YYDKDF (reference sequence). The ends lost 4 bases at V and 4 bases at J; junction bases unmatched: 8. DNA of the CDR3: TGTGCCACCAGCACTAGACAGGGTAACGCAGATACGCAGTATTTT. Protein product: CATSTRQGNADTQYF.

This chain joins TRBV3-1 (or the pseudogene TRBV3-2) and TRBJ1-1; unclear D gene. Germline assignment: CDR1 LGHDT and CDR2 YNNKEL (reference sequence). Trimming left V 7 bases short and J 3 bases short, with 15 bases between. This CDR3 comprises 14 residues. CDR3 region: CASTLGRQDTEAFF. CDR3 in DNA: TGTGCCAGCACCCTAGGTCGCCAGGACACTGAAGCTTTCTTT.

About this clone itself: The junction does not match germline at one end; this may be a read error. The chain has TRBV19 and TRBJ2-1; 11 nucleotides agree with TRBD1. Germline CDR1 LNHDA, CDR2 SQIVND (reference sequence). The length of the CDR3 is 14 residues. Here the CDR3 DNA reads TGTGCCAGTAGTACCGGGACAGGGGGTCCCAAATCGGTCTTC. This codes for CASSTGTGGPKSVF. Full variable domain (missing parts from reference TRBV19 and TRBJ2-1): DGGITQSPKYLFRKEGQNVTLSCEQNLNHDAMYWYRQDPGQGLRLIYYSQIVNDFQKGDIAEGYSVSREKKESFPLTVTSAQKNPTAFYLCASSTGTGGPKSVFGPGTRLTVL.

The genes are TRBV9 and TRBJ1-6; D may be TRBD1 (5 bases). Germline lookup yields CDR1 SGDLS and CDR2 YYNGEE. V gave up 4 bases and J gave up 0 bases, with 17 bases separating them. The CDR3 consists of 18 residues. Here the CDR3 reads CASSPGGLGGSYNSPLHF. CDR3 nucleotides: TGTGCCAGCAGCCCAGGCGGGTTGGGGGGCTCCTATAATTCACCCCTCCACTTT.

The V and J genes are TRBV24-1 and TRBJ1-5; a possible D gene is TRBD1 (6 bases). Per germline, CDR1 KGHDR and CDR2 SFDVKD. The CDR3 sequence is 14 residues long. Trimming took 5 bases from V and 3 from J, leaving 10 bases between them. CDR3 amino acids: CATSAGGHNQPQHF. The CDR3 DNA follows: TGTGCCACCAGTGCGGGGGGCCACAATCAGCCCCAGCATTTT.

This chain connects TRBV7-9 to TRBJ2-6, with D perhaps TRBD1 (6 bases). Trimming cost V 6 bases and J 1 base, with 10 bases left between them. Germline-derived CDR1 and CDR2 are SEHNR and FQNEAQ (reference sequence). The CDR3 extends over 15 amino acids. The DNA of the CDR3 is TGTGCCAGCAGAGGGGGTCGTTCTGGGGCCAACGTCCTGACTTTC. It is translated as CASRGGRSGANVLTF.

This chain uses TRBV3-1 (or the pseudogene TRBV3-2) with TRBJ1-5; D remains unclear. With 0 bases removed from V and 5 bases from J, the gap between germline ends came to 8 bases. The CDR3 covers 14 residues. The V gene's germline CDR1 is LGHDT and CDR2 YNNKEL (reference sequence). CDR3 nucleotide sequence: TGTGCCAGCAGCCAAGATATGGTTGATCAGCCCCAGCATTTT. This translates into CASSQDMVDQPQHF.

Regarding this clone: A junction boundary mismatches the germline segment, possibly from a read error. The chain carries TRBV6-1 and TRBJ1-2; no clear D. The CDR3 contains 14 residues. Germline-derived CDR1 and CDR2 are MNHNS and SASEGT. The CDR3 is CASREGSGNYGYTF. The CDR3 DNA sequence: TGTGCCAGCAGAGAAGGGTCTGGTAACTATGGCTACACCTTC.

This clone occurred a few times. J is TRBJ2-7 and V is TRBV7-6; 13 bases map to TRBD2. The V segment lost 5 bases and the J segment 1 base; nucleotides outside the gene matches: 14. Per germline, CDR1 SGHVS and CDR2 FNYEAQ. The CDR3 has 19 amino acids. CDR3 bases: TGTGCCAGCAGCCTTTTCGTCCCGGGACTAGCGGGGTTTTCCTACGAGCAGTACTTC. This translates into CASSLFVPGLAGFSYEQYF. The full variable domain, rest sourced from reference TRBV7-6 and TRBJ2-7, is GAGVSQSPRYKVTKRGQDVALRCDPISGHVSLYWYRQALGQGPEFLTYFNYEAQQDKSGLPNDRFSAERPEGSISTLTIQRTEQRDSAMYRCASSLFVPGLAGFSYEQYFGPGTRLTVT.

V usage is TRBV5-1 and J usage is TRBJ1-1; maybe TRBD1 (6 bases). Trimming left V 0 bases short and J 2 bases short, with 11 bases between. The CDR3 extends over 15 amino acids. CDR1 and CDR2 from the germline V gene are SGHRS and YFSETQ. CDR3 amino acids: CASSLEQGPNTEAFF. CDR3 sequence (DNA): TGCGCCAGCAGCTTGGAACAGGGCCCCAACACTGAAGCTTTCTTT.

The chain couples TRBV5-1 to TRBJ2-2; TRBD1 aligns across 8 bases. There are 15 residues in the CDR3. V shed 4 bases, J shed 6 bases, and the junction held 8 bases outside the gene matches. The germline V gene has CDR1 SGHRS and CDR2 YFSETQ. CDR3: CASSPDRGIAGELFF. The CDR3, as DNA: TGCGCCAGCAGCCCAGACAGGGGTATCGCCGGGGAGCTGTTTTTT.

This chain links TRBV5-8 with TRBJ1-4; D possibly corresponds to TRBD1 (5 bases). V lost 0 bases and J 4 bases, leaving 13 bases between the germline ends. The CDR3 length is 16 residues. Looked up from germline, CDR1 is SGHTS and CDR2 is YDEGEE. The CDR3 reads CASSLGRGSVNEKLFF. CDR3 sequence (DNA): TGTGCCAGCAGCTTGGGGCGGGGGTCAGTTAATGAAAAACTGTTTTTT.

The chain employs TRBV2 and TRBJ2-7, with 12 bases that match TRBD2. Germline V gene lookup returns CDR1 SNHLY and CDR2 FYNNEI. Trimming removed 7 bases from V and 3 bases from J; junction bases left unmatched: 4. This CDR3 is 14 amino acids long. CDR3 bases: TGTGCCAGCATCGGACTAGCGGGGTACTACGAGCAGTACTTC. Protein: CASIGLAGYYEQYF.

The chain combines TRBV18 with TRBJ2-1; tentatively, D is TRBD1 or TRBD2 (6 bases each). The CDR3 length is 14 residues. Germline CDR1 KGHSH, CDR2 LQKENI. Trimming cost V 6 bases and J 6 bases, with 15 bases left between them. CDR3 loop: CASSGLGGRNEQFF. CDR3 DNA: TGTGCCAGCTCGGGCCTGGGGGGCCGCAATGAGCAGTTCTTC.

The chain recombines TRBV4-1 with TRBJ1-1; possibly TRBD1 for D (5 bases). This CDR3 region has 15 residues. V shed 0 bases and J shed 2 bases, with 10 bases lying between them. The V gene's germline CDR1 is MGHRA and CDR2 YSYEKL. The chain's CDR3 is CASSQEPGLNTEAFF. CDR3 sequence (DNA): TGCGCCAGCAGCCAAGAACCAGGGCTAAACACTGAAGCTTTCTTT.

The chain carries TRBV19 and TRBJ1-5; perhaps TRBD1 as D (6 bases). This CDR3 has 16 amino acids. Trimming left V 5 bases short and J 7 bases short, with 21 bases between. Germline-derived CDR1 and CDR2 are LNHDA and SQIVND (reference sequence). The CDR3 DNA sequence: TGTGCCAGTAGTTTTACGTTTCAGGGGATCGAACAGCCCCAGCATTTT. Its protein product is CASSFTFQGIEQPQHF.

This sequence joins TRBV6-1 and TRBJ1-5; no reliable D call. Trimming stripped 1 base from V and 10 bases from J, with 11 bases between. CDR1 is MNHNS and CDR2 is SASEGT in the germline V gene. This CDR3 spans 13 amino acids. The CDR3 nucleotides are TGTGCCAGCAGTGAAGGAAGGAACAGACCCCAGCATTTT. Residues: CASSEGRNRPQHF.

The V and J genes are TRBV11-2 and TRBJ2-7; 7 bases are shared with TRBD1. Germline V gene data show CDR1 as SGHAT and CDR2 as FQNNGV. This CDR3 is 15 amino acids long. The J segment lost 4 bases and the V segment lost 4 bases, leaving 10 bases of the junction unmatched. This CDR3 reads CASSSGLTGVYEQYF. CDR3 DNA: TGTGCCAGCAGCTCCGGACTTACAGGGGTATACGAGCAGTACTTC.

The rearrangement uses TRBV4-1 and TRBJ1-2; no firm D call. CDR3 length: 14 amino acids. V was shortened by 4 bases and J by 2 bases, with 11 bases between the two germline ends. Germline CDR1 is MGHRA and CDR2 is YSYEKL. CDR3 in amino acids: CASSPREENYGYTF. In nucleotides, the CDR3 is TGCGCCAGCAGCCCCCGAGAGGAAAACTATGGCTACACCTTC.

The rearrangement joins TRBV7-8 to TRBJ2-2; 7 bases are shared with TRBD2. CDR3 size: 16 residues. After removal of 5 bases from V and 7 bases from J, the junction contained 13 bases not matched to a gene. Germline loops: CDR1 SGHVS, CDR2 FQNEAQ. CDR3 sequence: CASSIYSGRTIGELFF. CDR3 bases: TGTGCCAGCAGCATTTATAGCGGGCGCACCATCGGGGAGCTGTTTTTT. Using reference TRBV7-8 and TRBJ2-2 for the parts outside the CDR3, the full variable domain is GAGVSQSPRYKVAKRGQDVALRCDPISGHVSLFWYQQALGQGPEFLTYFQNEAQLDKSGLPSDRFFAERPEGSVSTLKIQRTQQEDSAVYLCASSIYSGRTIGELFFGEGSRLTVL.

The chain carries TRBV29-1 and TRBJ1-1; 11 bases are a match to TRBD1. The length of the CDR3 is 12 residues. V lost 8 bases, J lost 4 bases, and 3 bases stayed unmatched. Germline loops: CDR1 SQVTM, CDR2 ANQGSEA. The CDR3 DNA sequence: TGCAGCACTGGGACAGGGGGCACTGAAGCTTTCTTT. Encoded protein: CSTGTGGTEAFF.

The chain recombines TRBV5-1 with TRBJ1-2, with D possibly matching TRBD1 (5 bases). The V gene lost 0 bases and the J gene lost 5 bases, with 14 bases spanning the gap. CDR1 SGHRS and CDR2 YFSETQ come from the germline V gene. This CDR3 has 15 amino acids. The chain's CDR3 is CASSLALGEAYGYTF. CDR3 nucleotides: TGCGCCAGCAGCTTGGCCTTAGGGGAGGCATATGGCTACACCTTC.

The V and J genes are TRBV4-1 and TRBJ2-1, with a tentative D call TRBD2 (6 bases). The CDR3 is made up of 18 amino acids. The germline V gene encodes CDR1 MGHRA and CDR2 YSYEKL. V lost 0 bases, J lost 5 bases, and 20 bases lay in between. The CDR3, as DNA: TGCGCCAGCAGCCAAGACCGCCTCCGGGTAGCGGCGAACAATGAGCAGTTCTTC. Translated, it gives CASSQDRLRVAANNEQFF.

This chain links TRBV2 with TRBJ2-7; D may be TRBD2 (5 bases). Trimming cost V 2 bases and J 0 bases, with 11 bases left between them. The CDR3 sequence is 15 residues long. CDR1 and CDR2 (germline): SNHLY, FYNNEI. The DNA for the CDR3 is TGTGCCAGCAGTGAACTAACGGGGAGCTCCTACGAGCAGTACTTC. Encoded protein: CASSELTGSSYEQYF.